The 21 T cell receptor beta chains reported below all come from one sample, sequenced in a study of T cell repertoires in cytomegalovirus infection (dated by TCRdb to the late 2010s). The treatment or condition tag for this specimen amounts to: in vitro stimulation with specific CMV peptide epitopes to enrich CMV-specific T cells. No cognate antigen is known for these TCRs. Instrument on record: Illumina HiSeq 1500. The public sequencing data were trimmed at Q25 with fastp and processed into clonotypes with MiXCR by TCRdb, which kept only in-frame beta chains. Rows matching on CDR3 protein sequence are summarized as one entry with the most common DNA and genes. The sample profile shows 750,000 to 950,000 distinct CDR3 sequences; roughly 29% of them were found once. Over 10% of the sample rests with the top ten. The sequencing here drew on cultured CD8+ T cells from PBMCs, taken from culture after CMV antigen stimulation. These receptors all come from a human donor in good health (CMV status not recorded). Some clones in this sample may be carry-over from other donors' samples.

This clonotype was seen ten or more times. The V gene is TRBV7-2, the J gene TRBJ1-1; D is ambiguous. This CDR3 contains 13 residues. Germline V lookup: CDR1 SGHTA, CDR2 FQGNSA. Trimming cost V 4 bases and J 3 bases, with 9 bases left between them. CDR3 nucleotides: TGTGCCAGCAGCTACCGGTGGTACACTGAAGCTTTCTTT. Translated, it gives CASSYRWYTEAFF. Supplemented by reference TRBV7-2 and TRBJ1-1, the full variable domain reads GAGVSQSPSNKVTEKGKDVELRCDPISGHTALYWYRQSLGQGLEFLIYFQGNSAPDKSGLPSDRFSAERTGGSVSTLTIQRTQQEDSAVYLCASSYRWYTEAFFGQGTRLTVV.

Many counts were recorded for this clonotype. The V call is TRBV7-2, the J call TRBJ2-2; 12 bases match TRBD2. Germline V lookup: CDR1 SGHTA, CDR2 FQGNSA. The CDR3 runs 16 residues. Trimming at V came to 5 bases and at J to 2 bases, leaving 3 bases not matched to a gene. The CDR3 DNA sequence: TGTGCCAGCAGCCCTAGCGGGGGGGCAAACACCGGGGAGCTGTTTTTT. Protein product: CASSPSGGANTGELFF.

This clonotype is judged medium-sized. The chain joins TRBV7-2 to TRBJ2-1; TRBD1 might be the D (5 bases). The germline V and J ends were trimmed by 1 base and 6 bases, with 7 bases remaining between them. CDR1 SGHTA and CDR2 FQGNSA come from the germline V gene. The CDR3 has 13 residues. The CDR3 coding sequence is TGTGCCAGCAGCTTAGAAGGGGCCAATGAGCAGTTCTTC. This encodes CASSLEGANEQFF.

This chain connects TRBV2 to TRBJ1-5, with 8 bases matching TRBD1. Trimming at V came to 7 bases and at J to 5 bases, leaving 7 bases not matched to a gene. The CDR3 has 14 amino acids. CDR1 and CDR2 from the germline V gene are SNHLY and FYNNEI. The CDR3 DNA reads as TGTGCCAGCACCCACGGACAGGGCGATCAGCCCCAGCATTTT. Translating gives CASTHGQGDQPQHF. The full variable domain, rest sourced from reference TRBV2 and TRBJ1-5, is EPEVTQTPSHQVTQMGQEVILRCVPISNHLYFYWYRQILGQKVEFLVSFYNNEISEKSEIFDDQFSVERPDGSNFTLKIRSTKLEDSAMYFCASTHGQGDQPQHFGDGTRLSIL.

This clonotype came up a few times. The chain carries TRBV27 and TRBJ1-1, with a weak D call TRBD1 (5 bases). The V gene's germline CDR1 is MNHEY and CDR2 SMNVEV (reference sequence). Trimming pared 3 bases from V and 9 bases from J, leaving 8 bases between. CDR3 size: 11 residues. The CDR3 protein is CASSLGDQAFF. CDR3 DNA sequence: TGTGCCAGCAGTTTGGGGGACCAAGCTTTCTTT.

This rearrangement joins TRBV12-3 or TRBV12-4 to TRBJ2-7, with a weak D call TRBD1 (5 bases). V was pared by 2 bases and J by 2 bases, with 10 bases between. The CDR3 loop spans 14 amino acids. The CDR3 DNA sequence: TGTGCCAGCAGTTTACAGGGCGCAGCCTACGAGCAGTACTTC. Amino acids: CASSLQGAAYEQYF.

This clonotype was detected a few times. The chain recombines TRBV6-1 with TRBJ2-5; 8 bases are a match to TRBD1. The V segment lost 3 bases and the J segment 0 bases; nucleotides outside the gene matches: 9. The germline V gene has CDR1 MNHNS and CDR2 SASEGT. The CDR3 covers 17 residues. The CDR3 sequence: CASSEQPGQAYQETQYF. In DNA, the CDR3 is TGTGCCAGCAGTGAGCAACCGGGACAGGCGTACCAAGAGACCCAGTACTTC.

This clonotype was counted a few times. The chain has TRBV7-9 and TRBJ2-1; TRBD1 might be the D (5 bases). V lost 8 bases and J 3 bases, leaving 14 bases between the germline ends. The CDR3 spans 14 residues. The V gene's germline CDR1 is SEHNR and CDR2 FQNEAQ (reference sequence). In DNA, the CDR3 is TGTGCCAGCTTCCTTACAGGAAACTACAATGAGCAGTTCTTC. Residues: CASFLTGNYNEQFF.

The rearrangement joins TRBV12-3 or TRBV12-4 to TRBJ1-2, with unresolved D. This CDR3 has 14 amino acids. V lost 3 bases and J 4 bases, leaving 12 bases between the germline ends. The CDR3 DNA reads as TGTGCCAGCAGTTTGCCTCGGGGTGTCTATGGCTACACCTTC. This encodes CASSLPRGVYGYTF.

This rearrangement joins TRBV7-4 to TRBJ1-2; maybe TRBD1 (6 bases). This CDR3 spans 15 amino acids. The ends were cut back, 5 bases at V and 3 bases at J, with 16 bases in the middle. Germline V CDR1 and CDR2: SGHVT, SQSDAQ. The CDR3 DNA reads TGTGCCAGCAGCGCGACAGGAGTCCTGTACTATGGCTACACCTTC. Its translation: CASSATGVLYYGYTF.

This clonotype appeared a few times. The chain couples TRBV7-9 to TRBJ1-1; a weak D match, TRBD1 (5 bases). Germline values: CDR1 SEHNR, CDR2 FQNEAQ (reference sequence). Trimming pared 1 base from V and 4 bases from J, leaving 13 bases between. CDR3 length equals 15 residues. The DNA for the CDR3 is TGTGCCAGCAGCTTAGTGCGGGGCAGTAGCACTGAAGCTTTCTTT. Protein sequence: CASSLVRGSSTEAFF.

V and J are TRBV5-6 and TRBJ2-7; D possibly corresponds to TRBD2 (6 bases). Trimming took 0 bases from V and 2 from J, leaving 12 bases between them. CDR3 length: 15 amino acids. Germline V lookup: CDR1 SGHDT, CDR2 YYEEEE. The CDR3 bases are TGTGCCAGCAGCTTGGTCGGGGAGGAGCCCTACGAGCAGTACTTC. Translation: CASSLVGEEPYEQYF.

Many counts were recorded for this clonotype. V and J are TRBV12-3 or TRBV12-4 and TRBJ2-1, with D hard to call. The CDR3 has 15 residues. The ends were cut back, 6 bases at V and 0 bases at J, with 12 bases in the middle. For the CDR3, the DNA is TGTGCCAGCAGCGTCCTTACCAGCTCCTACAATGAGCAGTTCTTC. Translation gives CASSVLTSSYNEQFF.

This clonotype was observed a handful of times. The chain links TRBV12-3 or TRBV12-4 to TRBJ1-1; perhaps TRBD1 as D (5 bases). Trimming removed 3 bases at V and 3 bases at J, with 8 bases between. The CDR3 length is 13 residues. CDR3 sequence (DNA): TGTGCCAGCAGTTTTAGGGGATACACTGAAGCTTTCTTT. This encodes CASSFRGYTEAFF.

This sequence joins TRBV12-3 or TRBV12-4 and TRBJ1-2; D is undetermined. The V end was cut by 5 bases, the J end by 8 bases, with 15 bases between. The CDR3 runs to 13 residues. CDR3 in amino acids: CASSPSAERGYTF. CDR3 coding DNA: TGTGCCAGCAGTCCTAGCGCCGAGAGGGGCTACACCTTC.

This clonotype has a count of ten or more. The genes are TRBV7-6 and TRBJ2-2; a possible D gene is TRBD1 (6 bases). CDR1 is SGHVS, CDR2 FNYEAQ, per germline. V gave up 8 bases and J gave up 2 bases, with 15 bases separating them. The CDR3 is made up of 15 amino acids. CDR3 protein: CASSETGPNTGELFF. The CDR3, as DNA: TGTGCCAGCTCAGAGACAGGACCCAACACCGGGGAGCTGTTTTTT.

This clonotype showed up just a few times. This chain connects TRBV19 to TRBJ1-2; D gene unclear. Germline CDR1 reads LNHDA; CDR2 reads SQIVND (reference sequence). The CDR3 is made up of 13 amino acids. Trimming stripped 3 bases from V and 4 bases from J, with 9 bases between. Here the CDR3 DNA reads TGTGCCAGTAGTATCTCCAGCACCTATGGCTACACCTTC. Protein: CASSISSTYGYTF.

In this sample, this clonotype turned up a few times. The chain links TRBV19 to TRBJ1-1; D unclear. The CDR3 length is 13 residues. The V end was cut by 7 bases, the J end by 4 bases, with 13 bases between. Germline V gives CDR1 LNHDA, CDR2 SQIVND (reference sequence). The CDR3 region is CASTGGGFTEAFF. The CDR3 DNA reads TGTGCCAGTACAGGAGGTGGTTTCACTGAAGCTTTCTTT. Complete variable domain (other parts from reference TRBV19 and TRBJ1-1): DGGITQSPKYLFRKEGQNVTLSCEQNLNHDAMYWYRQDPGQGLRLIYYSQIVNDFQKGDIAEGYSVSREKKESFPLTVTSAQKNPTAFYLCASTGGGFTEAFFGQGTRLTVV.

The J gene is TRBJ2-5, the V gene TRBV5-1; 9 bases are a match to TRBD1. The V and J ends lost 4 bases and 5 bases, in that order; junction bases with no gene match: 15. The CDR3 length is 17 residues. CDR1 SGHRS and CDR2 YFSETQ come from the germline V gene. This chain's CDR3 is CASSPNPGQGRVETQYF. As DNA, the CDR3 is TGCGCCAGCAGCCCCAATCCGGGACAGGGAAGGGTGGAGACCCAGTACTTC.

This clonotype was detected ten times or more. This sequence joins TRBV7-8 and TRBJ1-1; D unclear. CDR1 is SGHVS and CDR2 is FQNEAQ in the germline V gene. The CDR3 loop spans 12 amino acids. The ends were cut back, 3 bases at V and 3 bases at J, with 5 bases in the middle. The CDR3 reads CASSFPDTEAFF. CDR3 nucleotides: TGTGCCAGCAGCTTTCCGGACACTGAAGCTTTCTTT.

This clonotype showed up just a few times. The gene calls are TRBV20-1 and TRBJ1-1; the D is unclear. The germline CDR1 and CDR2 sequences are DFQATT and SNEGSKA (reference sequence). The CDR3 length is 12 residues. Trimming took 6 bases from V and 0 from J, leaving 8 bases between them. The CDR3 region is CSAHAMNTEAFF. The CDR3 DNA follows: TGCAGTGCCCACGCGATGAACACTGAAGCTTTCTTT.